Listed here are 27 T cell receptor beta chains from one sample, sequenced in a study of OX40 agonist ivuxolimab in advanced cancers. Repertoires were generated with immunoSEQ multiplex PCR, while TCRdb's copy carries only in-frame clones and drops some. The top ten hold about a fifth of the sample, which has 40,000 to 60,000 clones, around 85% seen once. The sequences come from CD4+ or CD8+ T cells sorted from blood, collected in a trial of the OX40 agonist ivuxolimab. Receptor source: an adult with an advanced solid tumor such as melanoma, head and neck, liver or kidney cancer.

The chain combines TRBV5-8 with TRBJ1-3; unclear D gene. The length of the CDR3 is 14 residues. Germline loops: CDR1 SGHTS, CDR2 YDEGEE. Trimming removed 4 bases from V and 1 base from J, with 9 bases in between. CDR3 DNA sequence: TGTGCCAGCAGCCCCATGGGTTCTGGAAACACCATATATTTT. This encodes CASSPMGSGNTIYF.

V is TRBV7-8 and J is TRBJ2-2, with TRBD1 matching 8 bases. V gave up 8 bases and J gave up 2 bases; unmatched junction bases: 7. This CDR3 has 15 amino acids. Germline CDR1 is SGHVS and CDR2 is FQNEAQ. The CDR3 loop reads CASCGDRGNTGELFF. DNA of the CDR3: TGTGCCAGCTGCGGCGACAGGGGAAACACCGGGGAGCTGTTTTTT. Based on the CDR3 plus reference TRBV7-8 and TRBJ2-2, the full variable domain is GAGVSQSPRYKVAKRGQDVALRCDPISGHVSLFWYQQALGQGPEFLTYFQNEAQLDKSGLPSDRFFAERPEGSVSTLKIQRTQQEDSAVYLCASCGDRGNTGELFFGEGSRLTVL.

The chain combines TRBV27 with TRBJ2-3, with D perhaps TRBD2 (6 bases). This CDR3 is 15 amino acids long. V lost 5 bases and J lost 0, with 12 bases in between. Germline loops: CDR1 MNHEY, CDR2 SMNVEV (reference sequence). This chain's CDR3 is CASSPQEGSTDTQYF. The CDR3 nucleotides are TGTGCCAGCAGTCCCCAGGAGGGGAGCACAGATACGCAGTATTTT.

This rearrangement joins TRBV10-3 to TRBJ2-1; the D gene could be TRBD1 or TRBD2 (6 bases each). Per germline, CDR1 ENHRY and CDR2 SYGVKD. The CDR3 has 19 residues. Trimming left V 3 bases short and J 3 bases short, with 24 bases between. CDR3 in DNA: TGTGCCATCAGTGACTTTGACCGGGGGCAAAAGGAACTCTACAATGAGCAGTTCTTC. Residues: CAISDFDRGQKELYNEQFF.

This chain links TRBV5-6 with TRBJ2-2; 10 nucleotides line up with TRBD2. The V and J ends lost 7 bases and 0 bases, in that order; junction bases with no gene match: 15. This CDR3 is 19 amino acids long. The germline CDR1 and CDR2 sequences are SGHDT and YYEEEE. Written as DNA, the CDR3 is TGTGCCAGCCACAGCTTGTCCCTAGCGGGGGTTTCGAACACCGGGGAGCTGTTTTTT. It specifies CASHSLSLAGVSNTGELFF.

This chain links TRBV5-4 with TRBJ1-2; 7 bases align to TRBD1. Losses at the gene ends were 1 base for V and 5 bases for J; bases not matched to a gene: 8. Germline loops: CDR1 SGHNT, CDR2 YYREEE (reference sequence). The CDR3 is 15 residues long. The CDR3 is CASSLFYGQVYGYTF. The DNA of the CDR3 is TGTGCCAGCAGCTTGTTCTACGGACAGGTGTATGGCTACACCTTC.

This clone was recorded once. The chain employs TRBV9 and TRBJ1-2, with D maybe TRBD1 (5 bases). CDR1 SGDLS and CDR2 YYNGEE come from the germline V gene. V lost 0 bases and J 3 bases, leaving 9 bases between the germline ends. The length of the CDR3 is 14 residues. The CDR3 is CASSVDGDDYGYTF. In nucleotides, the CDR3 is TGTGCCAGCAGCGTAGATGGGGACGACTATGGCTACACCTTC.

The rearrangement uses TRBV2 and TRBJ1-1, with D perhaps matching TRBD1 (5 bases). The ends were cut back, 3 bases at V and 0 bases at J, with 17 bases in the middle. Germline V gene data show CDR1 as SNHLY and CDR2 as FYNNEI. The CDR3 loop spans 17 amino acids. This CDR3 is CASSDLEDIFMNTEAFF. CDR3 sequence (DNA): TGTGCCAGCAGTGACCTTGAGGACATCTTCATGAACACTGAAGCTTTCTTT. Full variable domain (remainder filled in from reference TRBV2 and TRBJ1-1): EPEVTQTPSHQVTQMGQEVILRCVPISNHLYFYWYRQILGQKVEFLVSFYNNEISEKSEIFDDQFSVERPDGSNFTLKIRSTKLEDSAMYFCASSDLEDIFMNTEAFFGQGTRLTVV.

This clone has only one observation. V gene TRBV5-4 combines with J gene TRBJ2-5, with TRBD1 matching 7 bases. The J segment lost 2 bases and the V segment lost 7 bases, leaving 5 bases of the junction unmatched. This CDR3 region has 13 residues. CDR1 SGHNT and CDR2 YYREEE come from the germline V gene (reference sequence). CDR3 in DNA: TGTGCCAGCGGGGACAGCAATCAAGAGACCCAGTACTTC. This encodes CASGDSNQETQYF.

This rearrangement joins TRBV5-6 to TRBJ1-5; no clear D gene. The germline V and J ends were trimmed by 2 bases and 4 bases, with 7 bases remaining between them. CDR1 is SGHDT, CDR2 YYEEEE, per germline. CDR3 size: 13 residues. In DNA, the CDR3 is TGTGCCAGCAGCTTTGGTGGGAATCAGCCCCAGCATTTT. Its protein product is CASSFGGNQPQHF.

CDR3 sequence (DNA): TGTGCCAGCAGTGAAGGGAGGACCACTAGCACAGATACGCAGTATTTT. This sequence encodes CASSEGRTTSTDTQYF. The chain recombines TRBV2 with TRBJ2-3, with D perhaps matching TRBD2 (5 bases). This CDR3 spans 16 amino acids. The germline CDR1 and CDR2 sequences are SNHLY and FYNNEI. V was cut by 1 base and J by 0 bases, with 11 bases left in between.

V and J are TRBV12-5 and TRBJ2-7; 7 nucleotides agree with TRBD2. The junction had 2 bases not matched to a gene; V was cut back by 0 bases and J by 0 bases. Per germline, CDR1 LGHNT and CDR2 FRNRAP. CDR3 size: 15 residues. The CDR3 nucleotides are TGTGCTAGTGGTTTGGTTGGGGGGGGCTCCTACGAGCAGTACTTC. Translated, it gives CASGLVGGGSYEQYF.

CDR3 nucleotide sequence: TGTGCCAGCCATCAGAACACTGAAGCTTTCTTT. Translated: CASHQNTEAFF. The chain carries TRBV27 and TRBJ1-1; no clear D. Germline V CDR1 and CDR2: MNHEY, SMNVEV (reference sequence). Trimming cost V 8 bases and J 1 base, with 5 bases left between them. The CDR3 has 11 amino acids.

The gene calls are TRBV9 and TRBJ1-1; D may be TRBD1 (5 bases). Trimming stripped 0 bases from V and 2 bases from J, with 11 bases between. The CDR3 covers 15 residues. The germline V gene encodes CDR1 SGDLS and CDR2 YYNGEE. CDR3 in DNA: TGTGCCAGCAGCGTAGAAATGACAGCCAACACTGAAGCTTTCTTT. Encoded protein: CASSVEMTANTEAFF.

The genes are TRBV7-8 and TRBJ2-5, with TRBD1 matching 7 bases. The end of the DNA fits TRBJ2-7 better, so the J call may be wrong. Per germline, CDR1 SGHVS and CDR2 FQNEAQ. The CDR3 runs 12 residues. The CDR3 DNA reads TGTGCCAGCAGGGACAGGAGCTACGAGCAGTACTTC. This sequence encodes CASRDRSYEQYF.

This clone was counted between two and nine times. The chain recombines TRBV9 with TRBJ1-3; D is undetermined. The CDR3 runs 13 residues. V lost 4 bases and J 0 bases, leaving 5 bases between the germline ends. Germline CDR1 reads SGDLS; CDR2 reads YYNGEE. The CDR3 region is CASSPFSGNTIYF. For the CDR3, the DNA is TGTGCCAGCAGCCCGTTCTCTGGAAACACCATATATTTT.

J is TRBJ2-1 and V is TRBV12-5, with D unresolved. Germline CDR1 is LGHNT and CDR2 is FRNRAP. V lost 3 bases, J lost 5 bases, and 5 bases lay in between. The CDR3 loop spans 12 amino acids. This chain's CDR3 is CASGLNHNEQFF. Written as DNA, the CDR3 is TGTGCTAGTGGTTTAAACCACAATGAGCAGTTCTTC.

This clone is a singleton in its sample. V gene TRBV28 combines with J gene TRBJ2-7, with D unclear. The germline CDR1 and CDR2 sequences are MDHEN and SYDVKM. Trimming pared 7 bases from V and 1 base from J, leaving 8 bases between. This CDR3 contains 12 residues. Here the CDR3 DNA reads TGTGCCAGCATGCCTCCGTCCTACGAGCAGTACTTC. Amino acid sequence: CASMPPSYEQYF.

The chain carries TRBV5-1 and TRBJ2-2, with D possibly TRBD1 on 6 matching bases. The V gene lost 0 bases and the J gene lost 5 bases, with 14 bases spanning the gap. The V gene's germline CDR1 is SGHRS and CDR2 YFSETQ. This CDR3 comprises 16 residues. For the CDR3, the DNA is TGCGCCAGCAGCTTGGTAGCTTGGACAGCTACCGGGGAGCTGTTTTTT. As protein: CASSLVAWTATGELFF.

This chain joins TRBV4-3 and TRBJ1-1; tentative D call: TRBD1 (5 bases). CDR1 is LGHNA, CDR2 YSLEER, per germline. The CDR3 has 13 amino acids. Trimming took off 2 bases at V and 6 bases at J, with 10 bases between the two ends. The CDR3 protein is CASSQKGTPEAFF. The CDR3, as DNA: TGCGCCAGCAGCCAAAAGGGGACCCCTGAAGCTTTCTTT.

This clone was recorded once. The chain has TRBV9 and TRBJ2-5, with 7 bases lining up with TRBD1. This CDR3 is 15 amino acids long. Germline CDR1 and CDR2: SGDLS and YYNGEE. The J segment lost 0 bases and the V segment lost 4 bases, leaving 6 bases of the junction unmatched. The CDR3 spells CASSMGQINQETQYF. CDR3 in DNA: TGTGCCAGCAGCATGGGACAGATAAACCAAGAGACCCAGTACTTC.

The chain recombines TRBV11-2 with TRBJ2-3; D gene ambiguous. Trimming removed 3 bases at V and 1 base at J, with 14 bases between. The CDR3 contains 16 residues. In germline, CDR1 is SGHAT, CDR2 FQNNGV. The CDR3 nucleotides read TGTGCCAGCAGCTTCCCCGAAGGGCCGCGCACAGATACGCAGTATTTT. It codes for CASSFPEGPRTDTQYF.

This chain connects TRBV19 to TRBJ2-3, with D perhaps TRBD1 (6 bases). In germline, CDR1 is LNHDA, CDR2 SQIVND (reference sequence). V was pared by 7 bases and J by 4 bases, with 12 bases between. This CDR3 spans 13 amino acids. This CDR3 is CASNRQVSDTQYF. Here the CDR3 DNA reads TGTGCCAGTAATAGACAGGTATCAGATACGCAGTATTTT.

The chain has TRBV5-1 and TRBJ2-2; either TRBD1 or TRBD2 may fit D (5 bases each). V was shortened by 1 base and J by 1 base, with 14 bases between the two germline ends. The CDR3 covers 17 residues. Germline CDR1 and CDR2: SGHRS and YFSETQ. CDR3 sequence (DNA): TGCGCCAGCAGCTTGTTGGGACGCGGAATGAACACCGGGGAGCTGTTTTTT. This translates into CASSLLGRGMNTGELFF.

This clone showed up just once. The chain uses TRBV7-9 and TRBJ1-2; 9 positions match TRBD1. The V segment lost 3 bases and the J segment 8 bases; nucleotides outside the gene matches: 7. This CDR3 spans 14 amino acids. Germline V gene sequence: CDR1 SEHNR, CDR2 FQNEAQ (reference sequence). This CDR3 is CASSFSGQGFGYTF. CDR3 nucleotides: TGTGCCAGCAGCTTTTCGGGACAGGGTTTCGGCTACACCTTC. The full variable domain, rest sourced from reference TRBV7-9 and TRBJ1-2, is DTGVSQNPRHKITKRGQNVTFRCDPISEHNRLYWYRQTLGQGPEFLTYFQNEAQLEKSRLLSDRFSAERPKGSFSTLEIQRTEQGDSAMYLCASSFSGQGFGYTFGSGTRLTVV.

The rearrangement joins TRBV6-1 to TRBJ2-1; 7 nucleotides align to TRBD2. From germline, CDR1 is MNHNS and CDR2 SASEGT. The CDR3 sequence is 20 residues long. V was clipped by 2 bases and J by 5 bases; unmatched bases: 21. The DNA for the CDR3 is TGTGCCAGCAGTGAAAGGGGAGGGATCAGCTACGGAGTAAGCGACAATGAGCAGTTCTTC. It encodes CASSERGGISYGVSDNEQFF.

The chain employs TRBV6-5 and TRBJ1-2; D is ambiguous. The CDR3 has 14 amino acids. Germline V gene sequence: CDR1 MNHEY, CDR2 SVGAGI. The V gene lost 2 bases and the J gene lost 5 bases, with 12 bases spanning the gap. The CDR3 loop is CASSYGSTGYGYTF. DNA of the CDR3: TGTGCCAGCAGTTACGGTAGTACTGGGTATGGCTACACCTTC.